This TCR beta chain was identified in a study of human T cells and chemical hapten exposure. Study-wide context: The study traced per-sample TCR yield variation mainly to small differences in pooled library volumes.

RNA extraction used unfractionated whole blood as the source of total RNA. Concerning this clonotype itself: Antigen: not known.

Study-wide results and caveats: TCRs at high frequency, those above 1 in 1000, did not change with DPC sensitization.

The V gene's germline CDR1 is GTSNPN and CDR2 SVGIG (reference sequence). CDR3 length equals 13 residues. The V and J ends lost 2 bases and 6 bases, in that order; junction bases with no gene match: 5. Individual cDNA molecules each carried unique molecular identifiers attached by the library. Authors' processing steps: Counts of TCRs in each sample centred on a median of about 99,000 and extended from approximately 25,000 to 650,000. A single record per CDR3 protein comes from TCRdb applying MiXCR to the reads. These V and J calls rely on TCRdb rather than the paper's analysis. This repertoire shows 100,000 to 150,000 distinct CDR3 sequences, over 7.5% found once; its top ten account for approximately 1.5%.

The sequence came from a human donor in good health. Some clones in this sample may be carry-over from other donors' samples. The rearrangement joins TRBV30 to TRBJ2-5, with 8 nucleotides matching TRBD2. The sample was whole blood. CDR3 region: CAWSTSGSQTQYF. CDR3 DNA sequence: TGTGCCTGGAGTACGAGCGGGAGTCAGACCCAGTACTTC.